This TCR beta chain was captured by sequencing in a study of CD8 T cells in ankylosing spondylitis. Overall study findings and caveats: Researchers reportedly found disease-linked clones significantly enriched in matched ankylosing spondylitis synovial fluid.

This clonotype is medium-sized by share. Its antigen is still unknown. Germline V gene data show CDR1 as SGDLS and CDR2 as YYNGEE. This CDR3 has 15 residues. The V end lost 2 bases, the J end lost 10 bases, and 18 bases lay between the germline ends. One entry per CDR3 protein results from TCRdb running MiXCR on the 5' RACE reads. The table includes tens of thousands of distinct CDR3 sequences, more than 5.5% detected once. The sample consisted of synovial fluid, either unsorted or a sorted T cell fraction (not recorded which). The V call is TRBV9, the J call TRBJ2-2; D not resolved. The clonotype was recovered from a male donor with ankylosing spondylitis. The CDR3 nucleotides read TGTGCCAGCAGCGTGGCGACTGGACGAGAAGTGGAGCTGTTTTTT. Protein sequence: CASSVATGREVELFF.